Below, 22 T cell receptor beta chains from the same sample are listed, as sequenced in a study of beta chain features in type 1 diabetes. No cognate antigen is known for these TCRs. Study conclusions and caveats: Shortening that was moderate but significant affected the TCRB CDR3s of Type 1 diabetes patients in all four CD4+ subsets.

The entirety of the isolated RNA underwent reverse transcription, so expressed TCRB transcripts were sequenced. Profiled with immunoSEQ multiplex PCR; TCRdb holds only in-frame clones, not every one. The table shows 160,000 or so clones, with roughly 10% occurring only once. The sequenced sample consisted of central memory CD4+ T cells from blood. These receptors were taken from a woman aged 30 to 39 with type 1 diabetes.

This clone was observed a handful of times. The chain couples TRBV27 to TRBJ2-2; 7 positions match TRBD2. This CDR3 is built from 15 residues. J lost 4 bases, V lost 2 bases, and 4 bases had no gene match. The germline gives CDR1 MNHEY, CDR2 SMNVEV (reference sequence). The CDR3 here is CASSLISGTTGELFF. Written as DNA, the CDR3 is TGTGCCAGCAGTTTAATAAGCGGGACCACCGGGGAGCTGTTTTTT.

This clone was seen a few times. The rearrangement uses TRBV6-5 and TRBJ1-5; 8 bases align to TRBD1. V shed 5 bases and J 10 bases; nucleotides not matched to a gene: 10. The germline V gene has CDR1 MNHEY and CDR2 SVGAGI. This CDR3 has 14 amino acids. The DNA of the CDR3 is TGTGCCAGCAGTCGAGACAGGGGTGGGGACCCCCAGCATTTT. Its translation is CASSRDRGGDPQHF.

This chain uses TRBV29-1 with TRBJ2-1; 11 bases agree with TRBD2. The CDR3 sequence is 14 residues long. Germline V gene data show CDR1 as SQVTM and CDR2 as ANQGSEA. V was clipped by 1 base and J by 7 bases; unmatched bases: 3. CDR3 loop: CSVEATSGNNEQFF. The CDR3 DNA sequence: TGCAGCGTTGAAGCGACTAGCGGGAATAATGAGCAGTTCTTC.

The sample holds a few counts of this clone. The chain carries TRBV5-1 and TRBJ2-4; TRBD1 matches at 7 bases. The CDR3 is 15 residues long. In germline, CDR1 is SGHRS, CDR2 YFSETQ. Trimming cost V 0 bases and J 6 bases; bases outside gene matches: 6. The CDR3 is CASSLGQGVGNIQYF. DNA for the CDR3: TGCGCCAGCAGCTTGGGGCAGGGGGTCGGAAACATTCAGTACTTC.

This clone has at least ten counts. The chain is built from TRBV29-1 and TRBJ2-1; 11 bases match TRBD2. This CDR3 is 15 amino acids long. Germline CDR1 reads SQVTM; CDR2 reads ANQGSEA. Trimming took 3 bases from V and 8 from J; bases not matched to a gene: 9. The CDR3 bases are TGCAGCGTTGAGTCGGGGCTAGCGGGAGGTGATGAGCAGTTCTTC. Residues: CSVESGLAGGDEQFF.

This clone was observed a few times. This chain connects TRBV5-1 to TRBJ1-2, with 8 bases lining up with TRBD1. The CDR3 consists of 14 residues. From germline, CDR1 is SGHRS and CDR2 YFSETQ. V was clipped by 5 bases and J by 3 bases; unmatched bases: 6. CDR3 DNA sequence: TGCGCCAGCAGATGGCCGGGACAGGACTATGGCTACACCTTC. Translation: CASRWPGQDYGYTF.

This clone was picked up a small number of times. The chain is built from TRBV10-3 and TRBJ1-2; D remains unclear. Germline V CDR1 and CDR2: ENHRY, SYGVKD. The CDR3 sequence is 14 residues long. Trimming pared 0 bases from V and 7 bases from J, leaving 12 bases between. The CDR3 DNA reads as TGTGCCATCAGTGAGTCCCGGGAGGGAATTGGCTACACCTTC. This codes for CAISESREGIGYTF.

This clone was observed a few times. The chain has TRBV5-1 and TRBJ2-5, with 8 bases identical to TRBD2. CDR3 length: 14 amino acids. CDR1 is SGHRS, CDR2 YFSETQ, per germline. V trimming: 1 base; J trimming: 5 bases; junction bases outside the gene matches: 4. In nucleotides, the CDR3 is TGCGCCAGCAGCTTGTACCGCGGGGGGGAGACCCAGTACTTC. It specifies CASSLYRGGETQYF.

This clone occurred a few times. The CDR3 region is CASSQGQGTYGYTF. Written as DNA, the CDR3 is TGTGCCAGCTCGCAGGGACAGGGGACCTATGGCTACACCTTC. The chain has TRBV18 and TRBJ1-2, with TRBD1 matching 10 bases. J was trimmed by 4 bases and V by 6 bases; bases with no gene match: 5. The CDR3 is made up of 14 amino acids. The germline V gene encodes CDR1 KGHSH and CDR2 LQKENI.

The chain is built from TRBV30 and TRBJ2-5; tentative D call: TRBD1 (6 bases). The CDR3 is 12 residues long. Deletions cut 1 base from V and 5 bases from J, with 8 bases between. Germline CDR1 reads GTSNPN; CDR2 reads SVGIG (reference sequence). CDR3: CAWSARGETQYF. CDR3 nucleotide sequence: TGTGCCTGGAGTGCAAGGGGGGAGACCCAGTACTTC. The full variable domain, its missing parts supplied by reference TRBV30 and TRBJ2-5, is SQTIHQWPATLVQPVGSPLSLECTVEGTSNPNLYWYRQAAGRGLQLLFYSVGIGQISSEVPQNLSASRPQDRQFILSSKKLLLSDSGFYLCAWSARGETQYFGPGTRLLVL.

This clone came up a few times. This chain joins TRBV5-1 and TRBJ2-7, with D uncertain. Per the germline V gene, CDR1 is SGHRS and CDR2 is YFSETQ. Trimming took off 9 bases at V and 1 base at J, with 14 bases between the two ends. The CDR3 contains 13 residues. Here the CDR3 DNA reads TGCGCCACTAAACTGAGCCCTTCCTACGAGCAGTACTTC. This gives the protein CATKLSPSYEQYF.

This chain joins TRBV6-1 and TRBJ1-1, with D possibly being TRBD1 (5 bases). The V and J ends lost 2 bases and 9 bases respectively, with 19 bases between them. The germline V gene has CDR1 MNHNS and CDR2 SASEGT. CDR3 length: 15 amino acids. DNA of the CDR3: TGTGCCAGCAGTGAAATAGGTTTGGCTGGACACCAAGCTTTCTTT. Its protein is CASSEIGLAGHQAFF.

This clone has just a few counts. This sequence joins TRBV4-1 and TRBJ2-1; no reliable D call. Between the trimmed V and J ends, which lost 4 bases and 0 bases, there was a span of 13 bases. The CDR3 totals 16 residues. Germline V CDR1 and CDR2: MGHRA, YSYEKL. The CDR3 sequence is CASSPTVSDSYNEQFF. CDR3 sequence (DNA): TGCGCCAGCAGCCCGACTGTCAGTGACTCCTACAATGAGCAGTTCTTC.

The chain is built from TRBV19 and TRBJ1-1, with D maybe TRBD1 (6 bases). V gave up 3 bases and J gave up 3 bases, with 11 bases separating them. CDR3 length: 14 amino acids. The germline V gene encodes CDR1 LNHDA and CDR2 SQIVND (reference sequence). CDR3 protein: CASSMKGGDTEAFF. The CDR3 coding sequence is TGTGCCAGTAGTATGAAGGGGGGGGACACTGAAGCTTTCTTT.

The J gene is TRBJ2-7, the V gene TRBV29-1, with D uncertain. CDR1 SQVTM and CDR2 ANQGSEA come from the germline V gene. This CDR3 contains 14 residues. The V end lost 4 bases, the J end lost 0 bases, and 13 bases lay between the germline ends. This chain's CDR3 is CSVVSHVFSYEQYF. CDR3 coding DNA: TGCAGCGTTGTTTCACATGTGTTCTCCTACGAGCAGTACTTC.

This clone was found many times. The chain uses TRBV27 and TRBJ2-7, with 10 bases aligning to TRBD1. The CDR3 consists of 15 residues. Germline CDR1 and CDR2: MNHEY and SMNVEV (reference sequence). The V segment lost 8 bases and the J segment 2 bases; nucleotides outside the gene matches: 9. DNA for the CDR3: TGTGCCAGCTGGAGTGAGACAGGGGGCGCCTACGAGCAGTACTTC. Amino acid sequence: CASWSETGGAYEQYF.

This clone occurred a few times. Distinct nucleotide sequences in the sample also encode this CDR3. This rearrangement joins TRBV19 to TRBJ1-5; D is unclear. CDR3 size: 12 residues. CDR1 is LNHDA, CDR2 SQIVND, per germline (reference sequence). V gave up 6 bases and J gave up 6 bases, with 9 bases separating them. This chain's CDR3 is CASSIRGQPQHF. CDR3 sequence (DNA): TGTGCCAGTAGCATACGGGGTCAGCCCCAGCATTTT. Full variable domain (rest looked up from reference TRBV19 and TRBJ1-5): DGGITQSPKYLFRKEGQNVTLSCEQNLNHDAMYWYRQDPGQGLRLIYYSQIVNDFQKGDIAEGYSVSREKKESFPLTVTSAQKNPTAFYLCASSIRGQPQHFGDGTRLSIL.

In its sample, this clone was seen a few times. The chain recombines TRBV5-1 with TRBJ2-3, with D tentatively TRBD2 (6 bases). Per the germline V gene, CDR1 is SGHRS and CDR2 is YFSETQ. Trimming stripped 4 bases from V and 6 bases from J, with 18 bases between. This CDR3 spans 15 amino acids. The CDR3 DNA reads TGCGCCAGCAGCCCACAGACTAGTTTTGCTGATACGCAGTATTTT. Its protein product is CASSPQTSFADTQYF.

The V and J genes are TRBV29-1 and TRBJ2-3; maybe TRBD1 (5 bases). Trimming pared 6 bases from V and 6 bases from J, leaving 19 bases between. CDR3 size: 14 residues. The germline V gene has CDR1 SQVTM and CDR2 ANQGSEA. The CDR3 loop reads CSVERTGPGDTQYF. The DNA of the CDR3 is TGCAGCGTAGAACGAACAGGTCCCGGGGATACGCAGTATTTT.

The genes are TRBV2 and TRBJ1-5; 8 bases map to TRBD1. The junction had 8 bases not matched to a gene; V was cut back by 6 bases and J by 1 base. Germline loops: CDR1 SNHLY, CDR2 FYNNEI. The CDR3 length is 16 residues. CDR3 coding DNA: TGTGCCAGCAGGCCCCAAACAGGGGGGAGCAATCAGCCCCAGCATTTT. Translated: CASRPQTGGSNQPQHF.

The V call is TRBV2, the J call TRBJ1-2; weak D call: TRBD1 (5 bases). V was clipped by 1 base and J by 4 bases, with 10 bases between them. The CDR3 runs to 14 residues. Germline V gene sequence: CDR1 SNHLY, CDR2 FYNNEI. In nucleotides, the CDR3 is TGTGCCAGCAGTGAAGGACAGACCACCTATGGCTACACCTTC. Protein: CASSEGQTTYGYTF.

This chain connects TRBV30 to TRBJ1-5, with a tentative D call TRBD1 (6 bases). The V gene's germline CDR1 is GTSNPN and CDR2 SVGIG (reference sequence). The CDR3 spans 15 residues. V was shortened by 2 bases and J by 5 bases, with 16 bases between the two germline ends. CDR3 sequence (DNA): TGTGCCTGGAGTAAGGGGGATGTGGGAGATCAGCCCCAGCATTTT. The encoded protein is CAWSKGDVGDQPQHF.